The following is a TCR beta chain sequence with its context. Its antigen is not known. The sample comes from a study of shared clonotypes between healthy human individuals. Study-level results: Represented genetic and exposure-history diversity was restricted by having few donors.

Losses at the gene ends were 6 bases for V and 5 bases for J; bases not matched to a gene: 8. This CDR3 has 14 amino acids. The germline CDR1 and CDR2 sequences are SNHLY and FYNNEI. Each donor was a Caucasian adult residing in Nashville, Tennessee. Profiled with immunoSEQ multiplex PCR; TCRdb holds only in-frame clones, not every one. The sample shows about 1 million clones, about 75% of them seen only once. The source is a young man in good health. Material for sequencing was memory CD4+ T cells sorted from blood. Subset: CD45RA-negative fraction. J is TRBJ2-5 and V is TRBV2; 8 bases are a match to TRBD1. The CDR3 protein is CASSETGVRETQYF. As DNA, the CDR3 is TGTGCCAGCAGCGAGACAGGGGTCCGGGAGACCCAGTACTTC. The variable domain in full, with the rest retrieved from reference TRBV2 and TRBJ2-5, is EPEVTQTPSHQVTQMGQEVILRCVPISNHLYFYWYRQILGQKVEFLVSFYNNEISEKSEIFDDQFSVERPDGSNFTLKIRSTKLEDSAMYFCASSETGVRETQYFGPGTRLLVL.